The sequence of this TCR beta chain was determined in a study of cytomegalovirus exposure and HLA in healthy donors. Study as a whole: In an earlier analysis, some 110 million unique TCR beta sequences were found from some 200 million T cells.

The CDR3 contains 16 residues. The germline V gene has CDR1 SGHDT and CDR2 YYEEEE. The V gene end was trimmed by 4 bases and the J gene end by 7 bases; junction bases not matched to a gene: 12. Study results and caveats: TCR beta V segments were, for the most part, productive about 87% or about 30% of the time in an earlier analysis. Fewer N-insertions than the 666-donor mean were reportedly shown by an Asian-associated ancestry cluster in a later analysis. One cluster of highly shared sequence variants probably arose as a sequencing artifact.

Both 60 Vbeta primers and 13 Jbeta primers went into the PCR. Sequenced by immunoSEQ multiplex PCR; TCRdb stores in-frame clones only, minus some. The sample has over 120,000 clones, roughly 78% seen once; the top ten hold around 3%. Regarding this clone: Its antigen is as yet unknown.

V usage is TRBV5-6 and J usage is TRBJ2-2; 8 bases align to TRBD2. The source is a female donor in good health and CMV-seronegative. Sequencing used PBMCs. The CDR3 DNA sequence: TGTGCCAGCAGCCCAAGCGGGAGACGAGGGGTCGGGGAGCTGTTTTTT. Translation gives CASSPSGRRGVGELFF.